The clone carrying this T cell receptor (beta chain) was recorded many times. Its antigen is still unknown. The data originate from a study of neurological immune-mediated disorders. Whole-study results and caveats: Falling below healthy controls, multiple sclerosis showed the least TCR clonal expansion, while HTLV-1-associated myelopathy showed the most.

The output of every sequencing run exceeded 180 million TCR-beta sequences, derived from 15-18 subjects. MiXCR, run by TCRdb on the 5' RACE reads, gives a single entry per CDR3 protein. This sample has tens of thousands of distinct CDR3 sequences, with about 9.3% found just once. This CDR3 is 13 amino acids long. V lost 7 bases and J 11 bases, leaving 20 bases between the germline ends. This sequence joins TRBV12-3 or TRBV12-4 and TRBJ1-1; D may be TRBD1 (5 bases). The sample taken for sequencing was PBMCs. The sequence came from a middle-aged man in good health. The CDR3 bases are TGTGCCAGCAACCCGGGGGTTACCCCGGGGGCTTTCTTT. Encoded protein: CASNPGVTPGAFF.